Listed here are 17 T cell receptor beta chains from one sample, sequenced in a study of blood T cell repertoires in COVID-19. The assay was immunoSEQ multiplex PCR, and TCRdb's table has in-frame clones only and misses some. Found here are fewer than 110,000 clones, around 82% of them singletons; the top ten hold about an eighth. The specimen sequenced was peripheral blood. Source of these receptors: a human donor in a cohort sampled during active or convalescent COVID-19.

The rearrangement uses TRBV27 and TRBJ2-3, with 13 positions matching TRBD2. Germline lookup yields CDR1 MNHEY and CDR2 SMNVEV (reference sequence). The CDR3 totals 15 residues. The J segment lost 3 bases and the V segment lost 6 bases, leaving 3 bases of the junction unmatched. The CDR3 sequence: CASRLGLAGTDTQYF. The CDR3 nucleotides are TGTGCCAGCAGGCTGGGACTAGCGGGAACAGATACGCAGTATTTT.

The CDR3 region is CASSYSAPIPWGGIGDEQFF. In DNA form, the CDR3 reads TGTGCCAGCAGTTACTCAGCGCCCATCCCTTGGGGGGGTATCGGGGATGAGCAGTTCTTC. The genes are TRBV6-2 or TRBV6-3 and TRBJ2-1; 7 nucleotides agree with TRBD2. Trimming removed 0 bases from V and 8 bases from J; junction bases left unmatched: 22. The CDR3 sequence is 20 residues long. From germline, CDR1 is MNHEY and CDR2 SVGEGT.

V and J are TRBV15 and TRBJ2-7; TRBD1 matches at 9 bases. Germline V gives CDR1 LNHNV, CDR2 YYDKDF (reference sequence). The V segment lost 2 bases and the J segment 4 bases; nucleotides outside the gene matches: 6. The CDR3 runs to 15 residues. The CDR3 region has the DNA TGTGCCACCAGCAGACCGGGACAGGGAGAATACGAGCAGTACTTC. Translating gives CATSRPGQGEYEQYF. Complete variable domain (other parts from reference TRBV15 and TRBJ2-7): DAMVIQNPRYQVTQFGKPVTLSCSQTLNHNVMYWYQQKSSQAPKLLFHYYDKDFNNEADTPDNFQSRRPNTSFCFLDIRSPGLGDTAMYLCATSRPGQGEYEQYFGPGTRLTVT.

The chain links TRBV7-8 to TRBJ1-5; a weak D match, TRBD1 (6 bases). CDR3 length: 15 residues. Looked up from germline, CDR1 is SGHVS and CDR2 is FQNEAQ. V was clipped by 4 bases and J by 7 bases, with 17 bases between them. The CDR3 region has the DNA TGTGCCAGCAGCTCGATATCAGGGGTAGGGCAGCCCCAGCATTTT. The encoded protein is CASSSISGVGQPQHF.

This chain links TRBV2 with TRBJ2-7; 7 nucleotides agree with TRBD2. After removal of 1 base from V and 1 base from J, the junction contained 7 bases not matched to a gene. Germline lookup yields CDR1 SNHLY and CDR2 FYNNEI. The CDR3 is 16 amino acids. As DNA, the CDR3 is TGTGCCAGCAGTGAAGGTCCGGGGAGGGGATCCTACGAGCAGTACTTC. This encodes CASSEGPGRGSYEQYF.

V usage is TRBV5-4 and J usage is TRBJ1-2; D is possibly TRBD1 (5 bases). The V and J ends lost 0 bases and 2 bases respectively, with 5 bases between them. Per the germline V gene, CDR1 is SGHNT and CDR2 is YYREEE (reference sequence). This CDR3 is 13 amino acids long. The CDR3 loop reads CASSLEGNYGYTF. CDR3 bases: TGTGCCAGCAGCTTGGAGGGGAACTATGGCTACACCTTC.

The chain employs TRBV7-9 and TRBJ2-7; 7 bases are shared with TRBD1. CDR3 length: 13 residues. The V gene's germline CDR1 is SEHNR and CDR2 FQNEAQ (reference sequence). The V and J ends lost 3 bases and 3 bases, in that order; junction bases with no gene match: 2. The CDR3 region is CASSFWTGYEQYF. CDR3 in DNA: TGTGCCAGCAGCTTTTGGACAGGCTACGAGCAGTACTTC.

This clone was detected only once. The chain uses TRBV7-2 and TRBJ2-1; 7 nucleotides line up with TRBD2. V dropped 3 bases and J dropped 4; count of bases not matched to a gene: 6. Per germline, CDR1 SGHTA and CDR2 FQGNSA. The CDR3 runs 15 residues. This chain's CDR3 is CASSLGGVRYNEQFF. CDR3 coding DNA: TGTGCCAGCAGCTTGGGGGGGGTGAGATACAATGAGCAGTTCTTC.

This clone was recorded once. This chain links TRBV5-1 with TRBJ2-3, with unresolved D. The germline V gene has CDR1 SGHRS and CDR2 YFSETQ. Trimming removed 0 bases at V and 1 base at J, with 6 bases between. The CDR3 contains 14 residues. DNA for the CDR3: TGCGCCAGCAGCTTGGAGCTAGGCACAGATACGCAGTATTTT. Its protein product is CASSLELGTDTQYF.

The chain has TRBV19 and TRBJ1-1; D ambiguous. V was clipped by 3 bases and J by 0 bases, with 14 bases between them. The CDR3 has 16 amino acids. The germline gives CDR1 LNHDA, CDR2 SQIVND (reference sequence). CDR3 DNA: TGTGCCAGTAGTATTCCTTCCCGGGTCATGAACACTGAAGCTTTCTTT. Protein product: CASSIPSRVMNTEAFF.

The rearrangement links TRBV4-1 to TRBJ1-3; the D gene is possibly TRBD1 (5 bases). The V and J ends lost 0 bases and 1 base respectively, with 10 bases between them. Germline lookup yields CDR1 MGHRA and CDR2 YSYEKL. This CDR3 has 16 amino acids. CDR3 bases: TGCGCCAGCAGCCAAGATGCGGGGGAATCTGGAAACACCATATATTTT. It yields the protein CASSQDAGESGNTIYF.

The chain uses TRBV12-3 or TRBV12-4 and TRBJ2-7; D remains unclear. The CDR3 sequence is 12 residues long. The germline V and J ends were trimmed by 6 bases and 2 bases, with 8 bases remaining between them. CDR3 region: CASSRDTYEQYF. The CDR3 DNA sequence: TGTGCCAGCAGCCGTGACACCTACGAGCAGTACTTC.

CDR3 residues: CATSRDQSTGDLNYGYTF. The CDR3 region has the DNA TGTGCCACCAGCAGAGATCAGTCCACAGGGGACCTTAACTATGGCTACACCTTC. V is TRBV15 and J is TRBJ1-2; 7 nucleotides align to TRBD1. Germline assignment: CDR1 LNHNV and CDR2 YYDKDF (reference sequence). Trimming at V came to 0 bases and at J to 1 base, leaving 11 bases not matched to a gene. The CDR3 spans 18 residues. The variable domain in full, completed from reference TRBV15 and TRBJ1-2, reads DAMVIQNPRYQVTQFGKPVTLSCSQTLNHNVMYWYQQKSSQAPKLLFHYYDKDFNNEADTPDNFQSRRPNTSFCFLDIRSPGLGDTAMYLCATSRDQSTGDLNYGYTFGSGTRLTVV.

This clone was observed a handful of times. This chain uses TRBV7-3 with TRBJ2-1; 16 positions agree with TRBD2. The V and J ends lost 0 bases and 6 bases, in that order; junction bases with no gene match: 5. CDR1 and CDR2 (germline): SGHTA, FQGTGA. CDR3 size: 18 residues. The CDR3 DNA sequence: TGTGCCAGCAGCTTAACTGGGACTAGCGGGGGGGCCCGCAATGAGCAGTTCTTC. Protein sequence: CASSLTGTSGGARNEQFF.

The chain carries TRBV11-2 and TRBJ1-6; D gene uncertain. The CDR3 runs 12 residues. V dropped 1 base and J dropped 11 bases, with 6 bases sitting between them. CDR1 is SGHAT and CDR2 is FQNNGV in the germline V gene. The CDR3, as DNA: TGTGCCAGCAGCTTAGGGGAGCCACCCCTCCACTTT. Translation: CASSLGEPPLHF.

The rearrangement links TRBV6-2 or TRBV6-3 to TRBJ1-1, with D tentatively TRBD1 (5 bases). There are 18 residues in the CDR3. From germline, CDR1 is MNHEY and CDR2 SVGEGT. The V gene lost 2 bases and the J gene lost 1 base, with 20 bases spanning the gap. CDR3 sequence (DNA): TGTGCCAGCAGTTACATTCTGGGGGAGGCAGGACGGAACACTGAAGCTTTCTTT. It yields the protein CASSYILGEAGRNTEAFF.

This chain joins TRBV7-9 and TRBJ1-6; the match to TRBD1 covers 8 bases. J was trimmed by 8 bases and V by 5 bases; bases with no gene match: 5. CDR3 length equals 14 residues. Germline V CDR1 and CDR2: SEHNR, FQNEAQ (reference sequence). The CDR3 sequence is CASSPGQGHSPLHF. CDR3 sequence (DNA): TGTGCCAGCAGCCCCGGACAGGGCCATTCACCCCTCCACTTT.